A selection of T cell receptor beta chains follows, all from one sample in a study of blood T cell repertoires in COVID-19. TCRdb keeps only in-frame clones here, not all; method: immunoSEQ multiplex PCR. The sample has over 120,000 clones, under 90% seen once. The sample consisted of peripheral blood. These receptors were collected from a man aged 70 or older who had recovered from COVID-19. Both conserved end residues are part of each CDR3. Fields, in order: J gene, clone size, D gene, V gene, CDR3 DNA, CDR3 protein. A D gene is named only where the DNA matches it firmly. For some rows the clone size is stated as once, few or many, or as a class when expanded; others skip it.

TRBJ1-4,.,TRBD1,TRBV4-1,TGCGCCAGCAGCCTCGATAGGACAGGGCTTGTTACTAATGAAAAACTGTTTTTT,CASSLDRTGLVTNEKLFF
TRBJ2-2,.,.,TRBV18,TGTGCCAGCTCACCGCTACGAGGGGAGCTGTTTTTT,CASSPLRGELFF
TRBJ2-1,.,.,TRBV3-1/TRBV3-2,TGTGCCAGCAGCCCCTGGGACTCGGCCTACAATGAGCAGTTCTTC,CASSPWDSAYNEQFF
TRBJ1-5,.,TRBD1,TRBV5-8,TGTGCCAGCAGCTCTACCCGTGGACAGGGCGGTCAGCCCCAGCATTTT,CASSSTRGQGGQPQHF
TRBJ2-5,.,TRBD2,TRBV19,TGTGCCAGTAGTATTGGGGCTAGCGGAGCCCCAGAGACCCAGTACTTC,CASSIGASGAPETQYF
TRBJ1-1,few,.,TRBV27,TGTGCCAGCAGTTTAACGCTCGCGGACACTGAAGCTTTCTTT,CASSLTLADTEAFF
TRBJ2-5,.,.,TRBV7-7,TGTGCCAGCAGCTTAGCTCCGACAGCGCAAGAGACCCAGTACTTC,CASSLAPTAQETQYF
TRBJ1-6,.,.,TRBV21-1,TGTGCCAGCAGCAAAGGGTCCCCGGGACAGATATCAGCTTTACCCCTCCACTTT,CASSKGSPGQISALPLHF
TRBJ1-2,.,.,TRBV29-1,TGCAGCGTTCCCGGGGTCGGCTACACCTTC,CSVPGVGYTF
TRBJ2-5,.,TRBD2,TRBV29-1,TGCAGCGTTCTTGCGGGAGGGGAGACCCAGTACTTC,CSVLAGGETQYF
TRBJ2-3,.,.,TRBV7-2,TGTGCCAGCAGCCCTCTGCAAAGGCTAGTAGGGGGAGATACGCAGTATTTT,CASSPLQRLVGGDTQYF
TRBJ2-2,.,TRBD2,TRBV11-3,TGTGCCAGCAGCTTAAGCGGGAGTGGCACCGGGGAGCTGTTTTTT,CASSLSGSGTGELFF
TRBJ1-1,once,.,TRBV10-2,TGCGCCAGCAGTGAGTCGAAACGCAGGGTCTGGTACACTGAAGCTTTCTTT,CASSESKRRVWYTEAFF
TRBJ1-4,.,.,TRBV19,TGTGCCAGTACCCTGCCCGGGGGTGAAAAACTGTTTTTT,CASTLPGGEKLFF
TRBJ2-2,.,TRBD2,TRBV3-1/TRBV3-2,TGTGCCAGCAGCCAAGACATAGCGGGAGGGCCAATCGGGGAGCTGTTTTTT,CASSQDIAGGPIGELFF
TRBJ1-2,.,.,TRBV19,TGTGCCAGTAGTATTCCAGGGGACCGCTATGGCTACACCTTC,CASSIPGDRYGYTF
TRBJ1-5,.,.,TRBV12-5,TGTGCTAGTGGCCACACCTCGCAGGGTTGGCAGCCCCAGCATTTT,CASGHTSQGWQPQHF
TRBJ2-7,.,TRBD2,TRBV29-1,TGCAGCGTTTTGGGGAGGGGTTCTGCCTACGAGCAGTACTTC,CSVLGRGSAYEQYF
TRBJ1-1,.,.,TRBV30,TGTGCCTGGAGTCACACCACAGGGATCACTGAAGCTTTCTTT,CAWSHTTGITEAFF
TRBJ2-3,.,TRBD2,TRBV27,TGTGCCAGCAGTTCCCCTTCGACTAGCGGGAGTATCCATACGCAGTATTTT,CASSSPSTSGSIHTQYF
TRBJ2-2,.,TRBD1,TRBV7-8,TGTGCCAGCAGCTTTTCTATCCCGACAGGGGGCAGGGGCGGGGAGCTGTTTTTT,CASSFSIPTGGRGGELFF
TRBJ2-6,many,TRBD1,TRBV2,TGTGCCTCGAACCCGGACAGGGCTAATGGGGCCAACGTCCTGACTTTC,CASNPDRANGANVLTF
TRBJ1-1,.,TRBD1,TRBV7-2,TGTGCCAGCAGCCTAATACCGGGACAGGTGATTACTGAAGCTTTCTTT,CASSLIPGQVITEAFF
TRBJ2-3,once,TRBD1,TRBV5-1,TGCGCCAGCAGCTCCCGGGACAGGGGGACGGGCACAGATACGCAGTATTTT,CASSSRDRGTGTDTQYF
TRBJ1-4,once,TRBD1,TRBV2,TGTGCCAGCAGATCCGGGACAGCGGAAGAAAAACTGTTTTTT,CASRSGTAEEKLFF
TRBJ1-5,once,TRBD1,TRBV27,TGTGCCAGCAGTTACAGGGGAGAGGGACAGCCCCAGCATTTT,CASSYRGEGQPQHF
TRBJ2-7,.,.,TRBV7-9,TGTGCCAGCAGCTATACGGGGAACGAGCAGTACTTC,CASSYTGNEQYF
TRBJ2-5,.,TRBD2,TRBV4-1,TGCGCCAGCAGCCAAGGGGAGGGCCTGGGAGAGACCCAGTACTTC,CASSQGEGLGETQYF